One sample yielded the 29 T cell receptor beta chains listed below, sequenced in a study of CD8 T cells in ankylosing spondylitis. From the 5' RACE reads, TCRdb called clonotypes with MiXCR, one entry per CDR3 protein. The sample lists approximately 220,000 distinct CDR3 sequences; roughly a tenth were seen once. Sequencing used blood, either unsorted or a sorted T cell fraction (not recorded which). The receptors were sampled from a male donor with ankylosing spondylitis or in good health (not recorded which).

This clonotype was detected ten times or more. The chain couples TRBV7-2 to TRBJ2-5, with TRBD2 as a possible D gene (6 bases). The V end was cut by 4 bases, the J end by 9 bases, with 9 bases between. The CDR3 is 11 residues long. Germline-derived CDR1 and CDR2 are SGHTA and FQGNSA. CDR3 in DNA: TGTGCCAGCAGCTCCGGCGGGGCCCAGTACTTC. Protein: CASSSGGAQYF.

This clonotype was found many times. The rearrangement joins TRBV28 to TRBJ2-2; 9 nucleotides match TRBD2. CDR3 size: 17 residues. Germline CDR1 MDHEN, CDR2 SYDVKM. J gave up 0 bases and V 7 bases, and 9 bases lay outside the gene matches. In DNA form, the CDR3 reads TGTGCCAGCACCTTCTTGGCGGGGGGGCCGAACACCGGGGAGCTGTTTTTT. It specifies CASTFLAGGPNTGELFF. Filled out from reference TRBV28 and TRBJ2-2, the complete variable domain reads DVKVTQSSRYLVKRTGEKVFLECVQDMDHENMFWYRQDPGLGLRLIYFSYDVKMKEKGDIPEGYSVSREKKERFSLILESASTNQTSMYLCASTFLAGGPNTGELFFGEGSRLTVL.

The V gene is TRBV11-3, the J gene TRBJ2-3; D gene ambiguous. CDR3 size: 15 residues. In germline, CDR1 is SGHNT, CDR2 YENEEA. The V end was cut by 3 bases, the J end by 0 bases, with 10 bases between. The DNA for the CDR3 is TGTGCCAGCAGCTTTGGACGACTTAGCACAGATACGCAGTATTTT. It codes for CASSFGRLSTDTQYF.

This clonotype occurred many times. This chain connects TRBV9 to TRBJ1-5; no firm D call. V was pared by 2 bases and J by 0 bases, with 6 bases between. Germline V CDR1 and CDR2: SGDLS, YYNGEE. The CDR3 totals 14 residues. In DNA, the CDR3 is TGTGCCAGCAGCGTTACAGATAGCAATCAGCCCCAGCATTTT. It encodes CASSVTDSNQPQHF.

The V gene is TRBV20-1, the J gene TRBJ2-5, with 10 bases identical to TRBD2. Germline CDR1 is DFQATT and CDR2 is SNEGSKA (reference sequence). This CDR3 spans 15 amino acids. Trimming removed 5 bases from V and 5 bases from J; junction bases left unmatched: 11. The CDR3: CSAGTPLAGDETQYF. The CDR3 DNA reads TGCAGTGCTGGTACACCTCTAGCGGGGGACGAGACCCAGTACTTC.

This chain connects TRBV19 to TRBJ2-2, with 7 positions matching TRBD1. The CDR3 covers 13 residues. V shed 8 bases and J 6 bases; nucleotides not matched to a gene: 6. Germline V gene sequence: CDR1 LNHDA, CDR2 SQIVND (reference sequence). CDR3 protein: CASDTGEAGELFF. Written as DNA, the CDR3 is TGTGCCAGTGACACAGGGGAAGCCGGGGAGCTGTTTTTT.

This clonotype has a handful of counts. The chain recombines TRBV20-1 with TRBJ1-5, with a weak D call TRBD1 (6 bases). V lost 1 base and J lost 6, with 19 bases in between. This CDR3 region has 16 residues. The germline CDR1 and CDR2 sequences are DFQATT and SNEGSKA (reference sequence). CDR3 bases: TGCAGTGCTAGAGGCGACGCTCAGGGGAGTAGTCAGCCCCAGCATTTT. This codes for CSARGDAQGSSQPQHF.

There are many counts of this clonotype. The chain joins TRBV4-1 to TRBJ1-1; unclear D gene. This CDR3 is built from 11 residues. V lost 8 bases, J lost 3 bases, and 7 bases lay in between. Germline V lookup: CDR1 MGHRA, CDR2 YSYEKL. CDR3 nucleotides: TGCGCCAGCGAGACGGACACTGAAGCTTTCTTT. Translating it yields CASETDTEAFF.

This clonotype was seen a few times. This rearrangement joins TRBV11-3 to TRBJ2-4; the D call may be TRBD1 or TRBD2 (5 bases each). This CDR3 is built from 17 residues. Germline assignment: CDR1 SGHNT and CDR2 YENEEA. V was trimmed by 5 bases and J by 0 bases, leaving 17 bases between them. CDR3 nucleotide sequence: TGTGCCAGCAGCCCGGGACGTTCATGGGTAGCCAAAAACATTCAGTACTTC. Translated, it gives CASSPGRSWVAKNIQYF.

This clonotype was observed at least ten times. The J gene is TRBJ2-1, the V gene TRBV7-3, with TRBD2 matching over 15 bases. This CDR3 has 18 residues. V lost 0 bases and J lost 8; bases outside the gene matches: 8. The germline V gene encodes CDR1 SGHTA and CDR2 FQGTGA. CDR3 sequence: CASSLTRTSGGATDEQFF. CDR3 nucleotides: TGTGCCAGCAGCTTAACGAGGACTAGCGGGGGGGCAACGGATGAGCAGTTCTTC.

In this sample, this clonotype turned up many times. The chain combines TRBV5-1 with TRBJ2-7, with D possibly being TRBD2 (5 bases). Germline V gene lookup returns CDR1 SGHRS and CDR2 YFSETQ. This CDR3 is 16 amino acids long. The germline V and J ends were trimmed by 0 bases and 5 bases, with 18 bases remaining between them. As DNA, the CDR3 is TGCGCCAGCAGCTTGGATCCAGTTGTGAGGGTGAACGAGCAGTACTTC. Protein product: CASSLDPVVRVNEQYF.

This clonotype was picked up many times. V and J are TRBV5-1 and TRBJ2-1; no firm D call. Trimming cost V 0 bases and J 8 bases, with 15 bases left between them. The CDR3 extends over 15 amino acids. The germline V gene has CDR1 SGHRS and CDR2 YFSETQ. CDR3 in amino acids: CASSLDGRVLDEQFF. The CDR3 nucleotides read TGCGCCAGCAGCTTGGATGGAAGGGTTTTAGATGAGCAGTTCTTC.

CDR3 sequence (DNA): TGTGCCAGCAGCCCGCGCACCGGGCCCTTAAACACCGGGGAGCTGTTTTTT. Translation gives CASSPRTGPLNTGELFF. The V call is TRBV3-1, the J call TRBJ2-2; D is uncertain. Trimming stripped 4 bases from V and 2 bases from J, with 17 bases between. This CDR3 region has 17 residues. CDR1 and CDR2 from the germline V gene are LGHDT and YNNKEL (reference sequence).

This clonotype occurred many times. The CDR3 coding sequence is TGCGCCAGCAGTGAGCCAGGTACGGCGCAGTACTTC. Translation: CASSEPGTAQYF. The chain couples TRBV10-2 to TRBJ2-7; D is uncertain. The CDR3 is 12 amino acids. V lost 2 bases and J 9 bases, leaving 11 bases between the germline ends. From germline, CDR1 is WSHSY and CDR2 SAAADI.

This clonotype appeared many times. The CDR3 loop reads CASSLEGTGALPAFF. As DNA, the CDR3 is TGCGCCAGCAGCTTGGAAGGGACAGGAGCCCTTCCAGCTTTCTTT. J is TRBJ1-1 and V is TRBV5-1; TRBD1 matches 8 bases. Germline trimming cut 0 bases from V and 10 bases from J; bases unmatched to any gene: 11. This CDR3 is built from 15 residues. Germline CDR1 and CDR2: SGHRS and YFSETQ.

Many counts were recorded for this clonotype. The genes are TRBV20-1 and TRBJ1-1, with 10 bases matching TRBD1. CDR3 size: 13 residues. The V segment lost 5 bases and the J segment 5 bases; nucleotides outside the gene matches: 5. Germline CDR1 reads DFQATT; CDR2 reads SNEGSKA (reference sequence). CDR3 sequence reads: CSAHRGQGTEAFF. For the CDR3, the DNA is TGCAGTGCTCATAGGGGACAGGGGACTGAAGCTTTCTTT.

This clonotype was recorded once. This could be a read error, since a much larger clone is one nucleotide away. The DNA of the CDR3 is TGCGCCAGCAGCTTGTGGGGGATGAGTGGCGCGAACACCGGGGAGCTGTTTTTT. Translating gives CASSLWGMSGANTGELFF. V gene TRBV5-1 combines with J gene TRBJ2-2, with D perhaps being TRBD1 or TRBD2 (5 bases each). Trimming removed 1 base from V and 0 bases from J, with 16 bases in between. The germline gives CDR1 SGHRS, CDR2 YFSETQ. This CDR3 has 18 amino acids.

With respect to this clonotype: This could be a read error, since a much larger clone is one nucleotide away. The genes are TRBV20-1 and TRBJ2-7, with no clear D. V was cut by 7 bases and J by 3 bases, with 16 bases left in between. The length of the CDR3 is 13 residues. CDR1 and CDR2 (germline): DFQATT, SNEGSKA (reference sequence). CDR3 sequence (DNA): TGCAGTGGTGCCCTTCCGGGTCGCTACGAGCAGTACTTC. Its protein is CSGALPGRYEQYF.

There are many counts of this clonotype. The chain joins TRBV28 to TRBJ2-1, with a weak D call TRBD1 (5 bases). Germline loops: CDR1 MDHEN, CDR2 SYDVKM. The CDR3 is 12 residues long. Trimming left V 2 bases short and J 9 bases short, with 8 bases between. CDR3 residues: CASSLLRVEQFF. CDR3 in DNA: TGTGCCAGCAGTTTACTCAGGGTTGAGCAGTTCTTC.

This clonotype was observed a few times. The chain uses TRBV12-3 or TRBV12-4 and TRBJ2-7; a possible D gene is TRBD1 (7 bases). V shed 2 bases and J shed 0 bases, with 11 bases lying between them. The CDR3 is made up of 15 amino acids. CDR3 amino acids: CASSLMRDSSYEQYF. The CDR3 DNA reads as TGTGCCAGCAGTTTAATGCGGGACAGCTCCTACGAGCAGTACTTC.

Only a few counts were recorded for this clonotype. V and J are TRBV7-3 and TRBJ2-1, with 9 bases fitting TRBD2. Germline CDR1 is SGHTA and CDR2 is FQGTGA. CDR3 length: 16 residues. V was clipped by 2 bases and J by 6 bases; unmatched bases: 8. CDR3 nucleotides: TGTGCCAGCAGCTTATCTCCTAGCGGGGCAGTCAATGAGCAGTTCTTC. Residues: CASSLSPSGAVNEQFF.

There are many counts of this clonotype. The chain employs TRBV12-3 or TRBV12-4 and TRBJ1-4, with D perhaps TRBD1 (6 bases). Trimming stripped 6 bases from V and 1 base from J, with 9 bases between. This CDR3 has 14 residues. Here the CDR3 DNA reads TGTGCCAGCAGGCCACAGGGAACTAATGAAAAACTGTTTTTT. Its protein is CASRPQGTNEKLFF.

V is TRBV19 and J is TRBJ2-5, with D unresolved. The CDR3 loop spans 12 amino acids. The V and J ends lost 4 bases and 4 bases respectively, with 7 bases between them. Germline V CDR1 and CDR2: LNHDA, SQIVND (reference sequence). The CDR3 bases are TGTGCCAGTAGTAATCTGTTAGAGACCCAGTACTTC. Translating gives CASSNLLETQYF.

This clonotype has a handful of counts. This chain connects TRBV15 to TRBJ1-2, with 10 positions matching TRBD1. The CDR3 sequence is 16 residues long. V lost 3 bases, J lost 5 bases, and 9 bases stayed unmatched. CDR1 LNHNV and CDR2 YYDKDF come from the germline V gene (reference sequence). In nucleotides, the CDR3 is TGTGCCACCAGCAGGGATCCAGGGACAGGGGAATATGGCTACACCTTC. This gives the protein CATSRDPGTGEYGYTF.

This clonotype was detected a few times. The chain is built from TRBV2 and TRBJ1-5; D call uncertain. Trimming removed 8 bases at V and 0 bases at J, with 14 bases between. CDR1 and CDR2 from the germline V gene are SNHLY and FYNNEI. The CDR3 totals 15 residues. The CDR3 region is CASGPATISNQPQHF. The CDR3 DNA is TGTGCCAGCGGACCGGCGACAATTAGCAATCAGCCCCAGCATTTT.

This clonotype occurred many times. This chain uses TRBV5-5 with TRBJ2-2, with D hard to call. Trimming took 5 bases from V and 2 from J, leaving 7 bases between them. CDR1 and CDR2 from the germline V gene are SGHKS and YYEKEE (reference sequence). The CDR3 loop spans 13 amino acids. CDR3 amino acids: CASRPTNTGELFF. CDR3 nucleotide sequence: TGTGCCAGCAGACCGACAAACACCGGGGAGCTGTTTTTT.

This clonotype was counted ten times or more. The rearrangement links TRBV12-3 or TRBV12-4 to TRBJ2-2, with D uncertain. Trimming took off 5 bases at V and 8 bases at J, with 9 bases between the two ends. The CDR3 length is 12 residues. CDR3 protein: CASSDYGGELFF. CDR3 coding DNA: TGTGCCAGCAGTGATTATGGGGGGGAGCTGTTTTTT.

This clonotype appeared many times. The chain joins TRBV9 to TRBJ2-2; D gene uncertain. The V gene's germline CDR1 is SGDLS and CDR2 YYNGEE. The CDR3 runs 12 residues. V was trimmed by 1 base and J by 6 bases, leaving 4 bases between them. The CDR3 nucleotides read TGTGCCAGCAGCGTACTAGCCGGGGAGCTGTTTTTT. Translated, it gives CASSVLAGELFF.

The sample holds a few counts of this clonotype. This chain joins TRBV5-1 and TRBJ2-7, with no clear D. The CDR3 runs to 15 residues. V was cut by 0 bases and J by 4 bases, with 14 bases left in between. CDR1 is SGHRS, CDR2 YFSETQ, per germline. CDR3 in amino acids: CASSLGVGSQYEQYF. The CDR3 nucleotides read TGCGCCAGCAGCTTGGGTGTGGGGTCTCAGTACGAGCAGTACTTC. The full variable domain, completed using reference TRBV5-1 and TRBJ2-7, is KAGVTQTPRYLIKTRGQQVTLSCSPISGHRSVSWYQQTPGQGLQFLFEYFSETQRNKGNFPGRFSGRQFSNSRSEMNVSTLELGDSALYLCASSLGVGSQYEQYFGPGTRLTVT.